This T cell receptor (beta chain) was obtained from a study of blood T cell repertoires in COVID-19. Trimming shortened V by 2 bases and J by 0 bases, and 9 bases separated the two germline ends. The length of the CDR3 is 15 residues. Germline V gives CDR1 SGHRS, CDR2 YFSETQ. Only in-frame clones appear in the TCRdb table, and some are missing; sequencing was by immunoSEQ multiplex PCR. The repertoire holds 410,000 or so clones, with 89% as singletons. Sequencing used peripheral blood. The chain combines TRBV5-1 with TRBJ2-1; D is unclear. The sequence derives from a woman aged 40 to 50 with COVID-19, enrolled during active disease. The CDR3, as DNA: TGCGCCAGCAGCTTAGAGGAGAGCTCCTACAATGAGCAGTTCTTC. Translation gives CASSLEESSYNEQFF.